The entry that follows covers one T cell receptor (beta chain) sequence. Its antigen is undetermined. The entry originates in a study of cytomegalovirus exposure and HLA in healthy donors. Whole-study findings and limits: There were reportedly fewer N-insertions in an Asian-associated ancestry cluster than the roughly 670-donor mean, in a later analysis. An analysis that came later showed most CMV-associated TCR beta chains appearing HLA-restricted. Researchers counted roughly 150 TCR beta chains as cytomegalovirus-associated.

Primers for the PCR totalled 60 Vbeta and 13 Jbeta. The repertoire was sequenced with immunoSEQ multiplex PCR; TCRdb's copy has only in-frame clones and lacks some. The data contain around 99,000 clones, approximately 57% of them singletons. V lost 0 bases to trimming and J lost 2 bases, with 19 bases between them. Germline V gives CDR1 SGHDN, CDR2 FVKESK. This CDR3 has 18 amino acids. The donors, nominally healthy at sampling, likely had unrecorded immune exposures. The chain uses TRBV14 and TRBJ2-5; possibly TRBD1 for D (7 bases). The sample taken for sequencing was PBMCs. The source is a woman aged 30 to 39 in good health and CMV-seronegative. CDR3 protein: CASSQDLPYAGGQETQYF. The CDR3 nucleotides read TGTGCCAGCAGCCAAGATCTGCCTTACGCAGGGGGGCAAGAGACCCAGTACTTC.